These T cell receptor beta chains were read from a single sample in a study. TCRdb re-called the 5' RACE reads with MiXCR, one entry per CDR3 protein. The sample includes over 40,000 distinct CDR3 sequences, less than 25% seen only once; the top ten take less than 5%. Sequenced sample: Tregs sorted from blood. The receptors come from a female donor with breast cancer. Both conserved end residues are part of each CDR3. A D gene is named only where the DNA matches it firmly. A row's size may be missing; if present it is once, few, many or a size class.

V gene,clone size,D gene,J gene,CDR3 DNA,CDR3 protein
TRBV29-1,.,.,TRBJ2-1,TGCAGCGTTATCACTCTACTGAGCTCCTACAATGAGCAGTTCTTC,CSVITLLSSYNEQFF
TRBV7-9,.,.,TRBJ2-3,TGTGCCAGCAGCCCTACGACCGGGGGTCGGGATACGCAGTATTTT,CASSPTTGGRDTQYF
TRBV7-9,.,.,TRBJ1-2,TGTGCCAGCAGCTTGTCACAGGGAGACTATGGCTACACCTTC,CASSLSQGDYGYTF
TRBV20-1,many,.,TRBJ2-1,TGCAGTGCTAGAGCGGGCGGAGCCTACAATGAGCAGTTCTTC,CSARAGGAYNEQFF
TRBV20-1,few,.,TRBJ2-5,TGCAGTGCAGGAGGCGACACTAGCAGGAAAGAGACCCAGTACTTC,CSAGGDTSRKETQYF
TRBV30,.,.,TRBJ1-1,TGTGCCTGGAGTGTCTCACAGCCTGAAGCTTTCTTT,CAWSVSQPEAFF
TRBV20-1,.,TRBD1,TRBJ2-1,TGCAGTGCTGGGACAGCCACCGGGTTCCCTATGGGTGAGCAGTTCTTC,CSAGTATGFPMGEQFF
TRBV28,few,TRBD1,TRBJ1-1,TGTGCCAGCAGTCCTGCGGACAGGTTGAACACTGAAGCTTTCTTT,CASSPADRLNTEAFF
TRBV7-8,.,.,TRBJ2-1,TGTGCCAGCAGCGACCCGGGTCAGCATGAGCAGTTCTTC,CASSDPGQHEQFF
TRBV7-9,.,TRBD1,TRBJ2-1,TGTGCCAGCAGCTCCGGGACAGGGGACCCTTGGGCGGTTGAGCAGTTCTTC,CASSSGTGDPWAVEQFF
TRBV7-3,.,.,TRBJ2-7,TGTGCCAGCAGCCCAACCGGGACCCCTCTCGAGCAGTACTTC,CASSPTGTPLEQYF
TRBV7-7,few,.,TRBJ2-2,TGTGCCAGCAGCTTAGTAGGGGACGGGGAGCTGTTTTTT,CASSLVGDGELFF
TRBV5-1,many,.,TRBJ2-3,TGCGCCAGCAGCCCCGGGCAAGGGCCAGATACGCAGTATTTT,CASSPGQGPDTQYF
TRBV7-2,many,.,TRBJ2-1,TGTGCCAGCAGCCGCAACCTGGGCCCCGGTGAGCAGTTCTTC,CASSRNLGPGEQFF